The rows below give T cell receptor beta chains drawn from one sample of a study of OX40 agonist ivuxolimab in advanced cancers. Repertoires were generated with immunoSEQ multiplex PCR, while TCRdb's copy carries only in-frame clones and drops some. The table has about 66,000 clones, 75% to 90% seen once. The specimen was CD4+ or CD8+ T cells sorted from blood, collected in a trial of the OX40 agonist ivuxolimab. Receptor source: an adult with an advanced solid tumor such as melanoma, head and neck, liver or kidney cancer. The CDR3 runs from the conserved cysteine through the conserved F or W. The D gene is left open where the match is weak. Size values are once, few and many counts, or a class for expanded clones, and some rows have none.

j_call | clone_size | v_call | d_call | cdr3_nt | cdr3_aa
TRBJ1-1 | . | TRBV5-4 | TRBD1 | TGTGCCAGCAGCTTAGGGCAGGGGGCCCTGAACACTGAAGCTTTCTTT | CASSLGQGALNTEAFF
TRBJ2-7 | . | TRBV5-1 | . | TGCGCCAGCAGCTTGGAAGGGGATGGGTTCTACGAGCAGTACTTC | CASSLEGDGFYEQYF
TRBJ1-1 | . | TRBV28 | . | TGTGCCAGCAGGGCGGACCGGGAAGCTTTCTTT | CASRADREAFF
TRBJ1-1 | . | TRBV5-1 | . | TGCGCCAGCAGCCCACAGGGAAGGGGGAACACTGAAGCTTTCTTT | CASSPQGRGNTEAFF
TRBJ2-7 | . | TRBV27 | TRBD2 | TGTGCCAGCAGCCCCACGGAGGGAGGGCGCTACGAGCAGTACTTC | CASSPTEGGRYEQYF
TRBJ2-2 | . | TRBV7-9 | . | TGTGCCAGCAGCCTAGGAGCGTACTCTGGCGGGGAGCTGTTTTTT | CASSLGAYSGGELFF
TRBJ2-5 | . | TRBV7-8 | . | TGTGCCAGCACCGTATTGCGGGCGGGGGAGACCCAGTACTTC | CASTVLRAGETQYF
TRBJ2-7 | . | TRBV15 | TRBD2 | TGTGCCACCAGCAGATTTGCTAGCGGGAGTGGAGCCTACGAGCAGTACTTC | CATSRFASGSGAYEQYF
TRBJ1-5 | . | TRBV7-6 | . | TGTGCCAGCAGCTTAGGGGCGGGAGGTAATCAGCCCCAGCATTTT | CASSLGAGGNQPQHF
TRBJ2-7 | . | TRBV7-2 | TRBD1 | TGTGCCAGCAGCCTGGACAGGGGGCGCGACGAGCAGTACTTC | CASSLDRGRDEQYF
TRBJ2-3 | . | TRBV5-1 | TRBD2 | TGCGCCAGCAGCCCGGTTGCTAGCGGGAGCCCCATCTCAACGCGTGATACGCAGTATTTT | CASSPVASGSPISTRDTQYF
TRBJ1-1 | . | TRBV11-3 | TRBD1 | TGTGCCAGCAGCGACGCTTCAGGGGGCGTAGCGGAAGCTTTCTTT | CASSDASGGVAEAFF
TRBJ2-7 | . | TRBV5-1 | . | TGCGCCAGCAGCTACGAATACAGGGTATTTGACGAGCAGTACTTC | CASSYEYRVFDEQYF
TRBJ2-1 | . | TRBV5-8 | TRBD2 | TGTGCCAGCAGACTTGTCGGGACTAGCGGAGCCAGCTCCTACAATGAGCAGTTCTTC | CASRLVGTSGASSYNEQFF
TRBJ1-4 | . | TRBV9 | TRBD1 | TGTGCCAGCAGCGTAGGGGGGACAGATACAACTAATGAAAAACTGTTTTTT | CASSVGGTDTTNEKLFF
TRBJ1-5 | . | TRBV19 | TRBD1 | TGTGCCAGTAGTACGACAGGGCTTTATCAGCCCCAGCATTTT | CASSTTGLYQPQHF
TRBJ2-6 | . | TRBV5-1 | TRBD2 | TGCGCCAGCAGCCGACTAGCGGGAGTTGGGGCCAACGTCCTGACTTTC | CASSRLAGVGANVLTF
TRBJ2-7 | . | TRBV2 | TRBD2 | TGTGCCAGTAGCGGCGGGAGAGGGTACGAGCAGTACTTC | CASSGGRGYEQYF
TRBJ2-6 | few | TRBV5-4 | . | TGTGCCAGCAGCTTTTCTGGGGCCAACGTCCTGACTTTC | CASSFSGANVLTF
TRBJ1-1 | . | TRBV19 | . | TGTGCCAGCCAGAGGGTTACGGACACTGAAGCTTTCTTT | CASQRVTDTEAFF
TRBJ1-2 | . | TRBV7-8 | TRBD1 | TGTGCCAGCAGCTTAGCAGGGGGCCAGGCGGGCTATGGCTACACCTTC | CASSLAGGQAGYGYTF
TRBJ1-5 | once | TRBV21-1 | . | TGTGCCAGCAGCAAAGTTGTCTGGGGACAGGGTGAACCTCCGGGCAATCAGCCCCAGCATTTT | CASSKVVWGQGEPPGNQPQHF
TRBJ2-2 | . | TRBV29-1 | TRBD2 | TGCAGCGTTGTAGTAGGGAGCGGGAGACTAACCGGGGAGCTGTTTTTT | CSVVVGSGRLTGELFF
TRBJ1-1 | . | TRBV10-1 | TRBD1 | TGCGCCAGCAGTGATAATCGGGACAGGGTAATTCCGAACACTGAAGCTTTCTTT | CASSDNRDRVIPNTEAFF
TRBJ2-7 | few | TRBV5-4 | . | TGTGCCAGCAGCTTGGCCTCCGGGCTACGGGACGAGCAGTACTTC | CASSLASGLRDEQYF
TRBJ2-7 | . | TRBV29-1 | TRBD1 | TGCAGCGTTGCCCTTGGGACAGGGGTCTACGAGCAGTACTTC | CSVALGTGVYEQYF
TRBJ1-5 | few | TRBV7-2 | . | TGTGCCAGCAGTCACACGGGATCGGATCAGCCCCAGCATTTT | CASSHTGSDQPQHF
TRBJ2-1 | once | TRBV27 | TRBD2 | TGTGCCAGCAGGACCGGGACTAGCCCCACTGAGCAGTTCTTC | CASRTGTSPTEQFF
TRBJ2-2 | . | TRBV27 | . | TGTGCCAGCAAGAGGGCGGAGGGGGGCACCGGGGAGCTGTTTTTT | CASKRAEGGTGELFF
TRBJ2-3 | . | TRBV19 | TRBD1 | TGTGCCAGTAGTATCGCCGGGACAGGGTTGGTAGATACGCAGTATTTT | CASSIAGTGLVDTQYF
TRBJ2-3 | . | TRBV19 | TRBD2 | TGTGCCATTCGGACTAGCGGGACTGGGCGCACAGATACGCAGTATTTT | CAIRTSGTGRTDTQYF
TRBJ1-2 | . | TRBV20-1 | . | TGCAGTGCTAGAGCACCGGTGGGCGGCACCTTC | CSARAPVGGTF
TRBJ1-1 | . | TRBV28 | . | TGTGCCAGCAGTTTATTAGGGGAAGCCACTGAAGCTTTCTTT | CASSLLGEATEAFF
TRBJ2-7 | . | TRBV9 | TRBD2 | TGTGCCAGCAGCGCCCATACTAGCGGAAGCTCCTACGAGCAGTACTTC | CASSAHTSGSSYEQYF
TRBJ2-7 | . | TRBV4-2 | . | TGTGCCAGCAGCCAAGATTGGCAGGGGACGAGCTTTTTC | CASSQDWQGTSFF
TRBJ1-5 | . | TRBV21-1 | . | TGTGCCAGCAGCAAAGACAGGGGGATTATGGGCAATCAGCCCCAGCATTTT | CASSKDRGIMGNQPQHF
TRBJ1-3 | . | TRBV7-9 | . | TGTGCCAGCAGCTTTTTGAACACCATATATTTT | CASSFLNTIYF
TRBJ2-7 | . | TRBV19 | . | TGTGCCAGTAGTATAGCACCGTTTACCTACGAGCAGTACTTC | CASSIAPFTYEQYF
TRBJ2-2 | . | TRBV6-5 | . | TGTGCCAGCAGGGCAAAGGGGCAAAACACCGGGGAGCTGTTTTTT | CASRAKGQNTGELFF
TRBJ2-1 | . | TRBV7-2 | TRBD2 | TGTGCCAGCAGCTTAGGGACTAGCGGGGGTTCTTACAATGAGCAGTTCTTC | CASSLGTSGGSYNEQFF
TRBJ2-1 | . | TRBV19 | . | TGTGCCAGTAGTAGGCAAATCTTGAGCTCCTACAATGAGCAGTTCTTC | CASSRQILSSYNEQFF
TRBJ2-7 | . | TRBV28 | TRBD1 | TGTGCCAGCAGTGGGACTGACAGGGGGCTGGGGTACGAGCAGTACTTC | CASSGTDRGLGYEQYF
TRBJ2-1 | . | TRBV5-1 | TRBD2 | TGCGCCAGCAGCTTGGGACTAGCGGGAGGACTCTATGAGCAGTTCTTC | CASSLGLAGGLYEQFF
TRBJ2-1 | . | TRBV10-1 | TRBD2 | TGCGCCAGCATCGGGACACTTCGTAGCGGGAGGCCCTACAATGAGCAGTTCTTC | CASIGTLRSGRPYNEQFF
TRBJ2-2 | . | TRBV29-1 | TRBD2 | TGCAGCGTTTCCTTAGGGCGGGAGGGCCGGACCGGGGAGCTGTTTTTT | CSVSLGREGRTGELFF
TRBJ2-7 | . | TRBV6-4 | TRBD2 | TGTGCCAGCAGTGACCCCTTTGCGGGAGGGCCCTACGAGCAGTACTTC | CASSDPFAGGPYEQYF
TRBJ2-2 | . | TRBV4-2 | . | TGTGCCAGCAGCCAAGATCTAGTGAACACCGGGGAGCTGTTTTTT | CASSQDLVNTGELFF
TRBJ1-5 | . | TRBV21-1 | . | TGTGCCAGCAGCAACTCTGGACGGGGAAGGCAGCCCCAGCATTTT | CASSNSGRGRQPQHF
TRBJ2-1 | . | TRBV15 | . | TGTGCCACCAGCGCCGACAGCTACAATGAGCAGTTCTTC | CATSADSYNEQFF
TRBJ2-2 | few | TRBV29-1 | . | TGCAGCGTTGTTGCTGAGCTGTTTTTT | CSVVAELFF
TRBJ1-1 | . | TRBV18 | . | TGTGCCAGCTCACCACGGAATTTGGGTCTTACCCAGGGGTGGACTGAAGCTTTCTTT | CASSPRNLGLTQGWTEAFF
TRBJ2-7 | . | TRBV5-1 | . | TGCGCCAGCAGCTTGGGGCCGGGTTCTGCCGAGCAGTACTTC | CASSLGPGSAEQYF
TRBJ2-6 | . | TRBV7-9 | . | TGTGCCAGCAGCTTAAACTCTGGGGCCAACGTCCTGACTTTC | CASSLNSGANVLTF